The 12 T cell receptor beta chains in this list originate from one sample, sequenced in a study of T cell responses to AZD1222 COVID-19 vaccine. Libraries were prepared by immunoSEQ multiplex PCR; TCRdb keeps only in-frame clonotypes and omits some of them. The table includes roughly 150,000 clones, 85% to 90% detected once. Material: peripheral blood, obtained on day 0 of AZD1222 vaccination. These receptor sequences come from an adult in good health.

This clone was observed a single time. The chain recombines TRBV24-1 with TRBJ1-5; no definite D call. Between the trimmed V and J ends, which lost 2 bases and 7 bases, there was a span of 5 bases. Per germline, CDR1 KGHDR and CDR2 SFDVKD. This CDR3 region has 12 residues. The chain's CDR3 is CATSDYGQPQHF. Written as DNA, the CDR3 is TGTGCCACCAGTGATTACGGACAGCCCCAGCATTTT.

This chain uses TRBV7-9 with TRBJ2-2; D uncertain. CDR1 SEHNR and CDR2 FQNEAQ come from the germline V gene (reference sequence). V was cut by 0 bases and J by 1 base, with 6 bases left in between. The CDR3 contains 15 residues. In DNA form, the CDR3 reads TGTGCCAGCAGCTTAGCGCCAAGGAACACCGGGGAGCTGTTTTTT. Translating it yields CASSLAPRNTGELFF.

The rearrangement uses TRBV19 and TRBJ1-4; no firm D call. The CDR3 runs 15 residues. Germline V CDR1 and CDR2: LNHDA, SQIVND (reference sequence). V was trimmed by 4 bases and J by 0 bases, leaving 9 bases between them. In DNA form, the CDR3 reads TGTGCCAGTAGTACCTACCTCTCAACTAATGAAAAACTGTTTTTT. Its translation: CASSTYLSTNEKLFF.

The rearrangement joins TRBV29-1 to TRBJ1-1, with D maybe TRBD1 (5 bases). CDR1 is SQVTM and CDR2 is ANQGSEA in the germline V gene. The CDR3 length is 14 residues. The V gene lost 2 bases and the J gene lost 6 bases, with 16 bases spanning the gap. CDR3 in amino acids: CSVETNQGLSEAFF. The CDR3 region has the DNA TGCAGCGTTGAAACGAACCAGGGTCTCTCTGAAGCTTTCTTT.

This chain uses TRBV28 with TRBJ2-3; the D gene is possibly TRBD1 (5 bases). This CDR3 comprises 12 residues. Trimming pared 7 bases from V and 4 bases from J, leaving 9 bases between. Per germline, CDR1 MDHEN and CDR2 SYDVKM. This CDR3 reads CASMQGPDTQYF. CDR3 sequence (DNA): TGTGCCAGCATGCAGGGCCCAGATACGCAGTATTTT. The complete variable domain, with remaining parts taken from reference TRBV28 and TRBJ2-3, reads DVKVTQSSRYLVKRTGEKVFLECVQDMDHENMFWYRQDPGLGLRLIYFSYDVKMKEKGDIPEGYSVSREKKERFSLILESASTNQTSMYLCASMQGPDTQYFGPGTRLTVL.

The chain has TRBV4-2 and TRBJ1-1; 7 bases are shared with TRBD1. The CDR3 extends over 15 amino acids. Germline-derived CDR1 and CDR2 are LGHNA and YNFKEQ. V was clipped by 3 bases and J by 0 bases; unmatched bases: 4. CDR3 region: CASSHPTGVNTEAFF. CDR3 DNA: TGTGCCAGCAGCCATCCTACAGGGGTGAACACTGAAGCTTTCTTT.

This clone came up once. The V and J genes are TRBV23-1 and TRBJ1-3, with D unclear. TRBV23-1 is an open reading frame whose function is uncertain. Trimming cost V 0 bases and J 0 bases, with 9 bases left between them. The CDR3 has 16 residues. The CDR3, as DNA: TGCGCCAGCAGTCAATCGGAAGAGAGCTCTGGAAACACCATATATTTT. Translated, it gives CASSQSEESSGNTIYF.

The chain recombines TRBV23-1 with TRBJ1-5, with a weak D call TRBD1 (6 bases). TRBV23-1 carries the ORF label, with uncertain function. The CDR3 sequence is 17 residues long. The V end lost 1 base, the J end lost 4 bases, and 17 bases lay between the germline ends. The CDR3 here is CASSQLAGGRGNQPQHF. DNA for the CDR3: TGCGCCAGCAGTCAATTGGCTGGGGGCAGGGGTAATCAGCCCCAGCATTTT.

The rearrangement links TRBV29-1 to TRBJ2-3; no clear D. The CDR3 totals 14 residues. CDR1 and CDR2 from the germline V gene are SQVTM and ANQGSEA. V lost 7 bases and J 6 bases, leaving 20 bases between the germline ends. CDR3 amino acids: CSAGGDSTFDTQYF. CDR3 nucleotides: TGCAGCGCCGGCGGAGACTCGACGTTCGATACGCAGTATTTT.

The chain joins TRBV7-9 to TRBJ2-7; D gene unclear. The CDR3 is made up of 13 amino acids. Trimming left V 2 bases short and J 3 bases short, with 8 bases between. Germline V gene data show CDR1 as SEHNR and CDR2 as FQNEAQ (reference sequence). CDR3 DNA sequence: TGTGCCAGCAGCTTATTCGCAGACTACGAGCAGTACGTC. Amino acid sequence: CASSLFADYEQYV.

There are a few counts of this clone. V is TRBV28 and J is TRBJ1-2; D perhaps matches TRBD1 (6 bases). This CDR3 has 16 residues. V lost 6 bases and J 5 bases, leaving 22 bases between the germline ends. Germline V gives CDR1 MDHEN, CDR2 SYDVKM. CDR3 region: CASSPASPQGRYGYTF. In DNA, the CDR3 is TGTGCCAGCAGCCCTGCATCTCCACAGGGTCGATATGGCTACACCTTC.

V and J are TRBV5-1 and TRBJ2-1; D uncertain. The CDR3 has 12 amino acids. The germline CDR1 and CDR2 sequences are SGHRS and YFSETQ. V dropped 2 bases and J dropped 6 bases, with 6 bases sitting between them. The CDR3 reads CASSFPGNEQFF. The CDR3 nucleotides read TGCGCCAGCAGCTTCCCCGGCAATGAGCAGTTCTTC. Combining the CDR3 with reference TRBV5-1 and TRBJ2-1 gives the whole variable domain KAGVTQTPRYLIKTRGQQVTLSCSPISGHRSVSWYQQTPGQGLQFLFEYFSETQRNKGNFPGRFSGRQFSNSRSEMNVSTLELGDSALYLCASSFPGNEQFFGPGTRLTVL.